What follows describes a single TCR beta chain. In the original processing: Using reference gene primer amplification, nucleated cell counts were estimated. This table comes from immunoSEQ multiplex PCR, and its TCRdb copy is limited to in-frame clones, with some not included. The V and J calls and clone size come from that table; D and trimming were worked out from the DNA. The table has about 87,000 clones, approximately 86% seen once. The data are from a study of blood T cell repertoires in COVID-19. The CDR3 totals 14 residues. Germline V lookup: CDR1 MNHNY, CDR2 SVGAGI (reference sequence). Trimming cost V 5 bases and J 1 base, with 8 bases left between them.

This clonotype was sampled from a man in his forties with acute or convalescent COVID-19. The sample taken for sequencing was peripheral blood. The gene calls are TRBV6-6 and TRBJ2-2; D is possibly TRBD2 (5 bases). DNA of the CDR3: TGTGCCAGCAGTATTAGCGAGAACACCGGGGAGCTGTTTTTT. Protein product: CASSISENTGELFF.